These 12 T cell receptor beta chains share one sample of origin, sequenced in a study of beta chain features in type 1 diabetes. Study conclusions and caveats: Moderately but significantly shorter TCRB CDR3s were found in Type 1 diabetes patients in all four CD4+ subsets.

The antigens of these receptors remain unknown. What was sequenced were expressed TCRB transcripts, since all of the isolated RNA had been reverse transcribed. TCRdb's table, derived via immunoSEQ multiplex PCR, lists solely in-frame clones and lacks some. The sample lists roughly 400,000 clones; roughly 9.8% were seen once. Specimen: central memory CD4+ T cells from blood. These receptors were obtained from a man under 40 with type 1 diabetes.

This clone has a count of ten or more. The rearrangement links TRBV5-4 to TRBJ2-1, with 9 bases identical to TRBD2. Germline V gives CDR1 SGHNT, CDR2 YYREEE (reference sequence). The CDR3 loop spans 14 amino acids. With V trimmed by 5 bases and J by 7 bases, 7 bases remained unmatched. This CDR3 reads CASSGAGGRNEQFF. The CDR3 nucleotides read TGTGCCAGCAGTGGGGCGGGAGGGCGGAATGAGCAGTTCTTC.

This clone was seen a few times. The gene calls are TRBV6-1 and TRBJ2-2; 9 bases line up with TRBD2. CDR3 length: 15 residues. Looked up from germline, CDR1 is MNHNS and CDR2 is SASEGT. Trimming removed 8 bases from V and 4 bases from J; junction bases left unmatched: 8. CDR3 sequence reads: CASQSGTSRTGELFF. The CDR3 DNA reads as TGTGCCAGCCAATCCGGGACTAGCCGCACCGGGGAGCTGTTTTTT.

This clone was counted between two and nine times. Other DNA sequences in this sample translate to the same CDR3. The J gene is TRBJ2-5, the V gene TRBV5-1; D uncertain. V was shortened by 0 bases and J by 5 bases, with 8 bases between the two germline ends. The CDR3 spans 13 residues. Germline CDR1 is SGHRS and CDR2 is YFSETQ. The CDR3 spells CASSLDRPETQYF. The CDR3 DNA reads as TGCGCCAGCAGCTTGGACCGACCGGAGACCCAGTACTTC.

The sample holds a few counts of this clone. The V gene is TRBV6-6, the J gene TRBJ2-3, with D unclear. With 0 bases removed from V and 5 bases from J, the gap between germline ends came to 6 bases. The CDR3 contains 13 residues. The germline V gene encodes CDR1 MNHNY and CDR2 SVGAGI (reference sequence). The CDR3 bases are TGTGCCAGCAGTTACTCGCGGCAAGATACGCAGTATTTT. Translation: CASSYSRQDTQYF.

The chain has TRBV15 and TRBJ1-2, with D tentatively TRBD1 (5 bases). Germline V gene data show CDR1 as LNHNV and CDR2 as YYDKDF (reference sequence). This CDR3 spans 12 amino acids. Trimming removed 1 base at V and 6 bases at J, with 6 bases between. In DNA form, the CDR3 reads TGTGCCACCAGCAGAGGGGGGGATGGCTACACCTTC. Translation: CATSRGGDGYTF.

This clone was seen a handful of times. The rearrangement uses TRBV30 and TRBJ2-3, with D uncertain. V lost 3 bases and J 5 bases, leaving 9 bases between the germline ends. The CDR3 runs 12 residues. Germline loops: CDR1 GTSNPN, CDR2 SVGIG (reference sequence). The CDR3: CAWRKVIDTQYF. In DNA form, the CDR3 reads TGTGCCTGGAGAAAAGTTATAGATACGCAGTATTTT.

This rearrangement joins TRBV27 to TRBJ2-5; 11 bases map to TRBD2. Per the germline V gene, CDR1 is MNHEY and CDR2 is SMNVEV (reference sequence). The CDR3 is 17 amino acids. The V gene end was trimmed by 3 bases and the J gene end by 4 bases; junction bases not matched to a gene: 10. DNA of the CDR3: TGTGCCAGCAGTTTGAGCCCTACTAGCGGGGGCATAGAGACCCAGTACTTC. This translates into CASSLSPTSGGIETQYF.

The V gene is TRBV9, the J gene TRBJ2-3; tentative D call: TRBD2 (5 bases). The CDR3 sequence is 16 residues long. Trimming removed 0 bases at V and 2 bases at J, with 13 bases between. In germline, CDR1 is SGDLS, CDR2 YYNGEE. CDR3 residues: CASSVDASTNTDTQYF. The CDR3 DNA reads as TGTGCCAGCAGCGTAGACGCTAGCACAAACACAGATACGCAGTATTTT.

The V call is TRBV7-2, the J call TRBJ2-3; no firm D call. Trimming pared 3 bases from V and 4 bases from J, leaving 5 bases between. This CDR3 has 12 residues. The germline V gene encodes CDR1 SGHTA and CDR2 FQGNSA. The CDR3 region has the DNA TGTGCCAGCAGCTTCGACTCAGATACGCAGTATTTT. This translates into CASSFDSDTQYF. Based on the CDR3 plus reference TRBV7-2 and TRBJ2-3, the full variable domain is GAGVSQSPSNKVTEKGKDVELRCDPISGHTALYWYRQSLGQGLEFLIYFQGNSAPDKSGLPSDRFSAERTGGSVSTLTIQRTQQEDSAVYLCASSFDSDTQYFGPGTRLTVL.

This clone was observed a handful of times. The chain employs TRBV7-9 and TRBJ2-2, with TRBD2 as a possible D gene (6 bases). The CDR3 covers 18 residues. Per the germline V gene, CDR1 is SEHNR and CDR2 is FQNEAQ (reference sequence). V lost 4 bases, J lost 7 bases, and 25 bases lay in between. The CDR3 sequence is CASSSPSPPSAERGELFF. Written as DNA, the CDR3 is TGTGCCAGCAGCTCACCATCGCCCCCTAGCGCCGAGCGCGGGGAGCTGTTTTTT.

This clone was seen a few times. The chain recombines TRBV19 with TRBJ1-1; D remains ambiguous. V lost 3 bases, J lost 1 base, and 6 bases lay in between. The germline V gene has CDR1 LNHDA and CDR2 SQIVND (reference sequence). The CDR3 runs to 13 residues. CDR3 sequence: CASSIRENTEAFF. The DNA for the CDR3 is TGTGCCAGTAGTATCCGTGAGAACACTGAAGCTTTCTTT.

This clone was picked up a small number of times. This rearrangement joins TRBV28 to TRBJ1-1, with D perhaps TRBD1 (5 bases). CDR3 length: 13 amino acids. The germline CDR1 and CDR2 sequences are MDHEN and SYDVKM. Trimming took 6 bases from V and 8 from J, leaving 16 bases between them. CDR3 sequence reads: CASRHRGTEEAFF. In DNA, the CDR3 is TGTGCCAGCAGGCACCGCGGGACCGAGGAAGCTTTCTTT.